These 26 T cell receptor beta chains were all obtained from the same sample, sequenced in a study of human T cells and chemical hapten exposure. Time point indicated: patch test 3, about 24 weeks after DPC sensitization. Treatment noted: therapeutic diphenylcyclopropenone sensitization with weekly scalp DPC. TCRdb independently ran MiXCR on the RACE reads; one entry per CDR3 protein. The sample contains 25,000 to 35,000 distinct CDR3 sequences, about 5% of which appear only once. The input for sequencing was whole blood, taken in connection with sensitization to the hapten diphenylcyclopropenone (DPC). The receptor set was obtained from a man younger than 40 with alopecia areata. Some clones in this sample may be carry-over from other donors' samples.

This clonotype was counted many times. This chain connects TRBV24-1 to TRBJ2-5, with D tentatively TRBD1 (5 bases). This CDR3 has 14 amino acids. Trimming left V 4 bases short and J 5 bases short, with 13 bases between. CDR1 KGHDR and CDR2 SFDVKD come from the germline V gene. CDR3 residues: CATSDREGPETQYF. The CDR3 coding sequence is TGTGCCACCAGTGACAGGGAAGGCCCCGAGACCCAGTACTTC.

This clonotype was recorded many times. J is TRBJ2-7 and V is TRBV7-8; D possibly corresponds to TRBD2 (6 bases). This CDR3 has 17 amino acids. V lost 1 base and J lost 0, with 16 bases in between. Per the germline V gene, CDR1 is SGHVS and CDR2 is FQNEAQ. CDR3 region: CASSLEGLAVSSYEQYF. CDR3 DNA: TGTGCCAGCAGCTTAGAGGGGTTAGCGGTGAGCTCCTACGAGCAGTACTTC.

This clonotype was detected many times. The V gene is TRBV3-1, the J gene TRBJ2-7; 10 positions match TRBD2. The CDR3 consists of 14 residues. The germline V gene encodes CDR1 LGHDT and CDR2 YNNKEL (reference sequence). V shed 5 bases and J 6 bases; nucleotides not matched to a gene: 7. CDR3 DNA sequence: TGTGCCAGCAGCTCCAGCGGGAGGGGTGGCGAGCAGTACTTC. It codes for CASSSSGRGGEQYF.

Ten or more counts support this clonotype. J is TRBJ1-1 and V is TRBV20-1; TRBD1 agrees at 7 bases. Per germline, CDR1 DFQATT and CDR2 SNEGSKA (reference sequence). CDR3 size: 14 residues. The J segment lost 5 bases and the V segment lost 2 bases, leaving 8 bases of the junction unmatched. The CDR3 reads CSARLRQGGTEAFF. CDR3 bases: TGCAGTGCTAGACTAAGACAGGGAGGGACTGAAGCTTTCTTT.

This clonotype was counted many times. The J gene is TRBJ2-3, the V gene TRBV10-2, with TRBD2 matching 7 bases. This CDR3 is built from 14 residues. V shed 4 bases, J shed 5 bases, and the junction held 6 bases outside the gene matches. Germline lookup yields CDR1 WSHSY and CDR2 SAAADI. In DNA form, the CDR3 reads TGCGCCAGCAGTGGGCTAGCGGTTCAAGATACGCAGTATTTT. Residues: CASSGLAVQDTQYF.

This clonotype was seen at least ten times. The chain couples TRBV5-1 to TRBJ2-3; TRBD2 agrees at 8 bases. J lost 0 bases, V lost 6 bases, and 6 bases had no gene match. Germline loops: CDR1 SGHRS, CDR2 YFSETQ. The CDR3 runs to 15 residues. As DNA, the CDR3 is TGCGCCAGCACCACTAGCGGACCTAGCACAGATACGCAGTATTTT. Translated: CASTTSGPSTDTQYF.

This clonotype has only a few counts. The V gene is TRBV29-1, the J gene TRBJ2-1, with 14 bases fitting TRBD2. After removal of 7 bases from V and 8 bases from J, the junction contained 7 bases not matched to a gene. This CDR3 has 14 amino acids. Germline loops: CDR1 SQVTM, CDR2 ANQGSEA. As DNA, the CDR3 is TGCAGCGCCGTGAGACTAGCGGGAGGGTATGAGCAGTTCTTC. This codes for CSAVRLAGGYEQFF.

This clonotype came up many times. The chain carries TRBV19 and TRBJ1-2; tentatively, D is TRBD1 (6 bases). CDR1 is LNHDA and CDR2 is SQIVND in the germline V gene (reference sequence). CDR3 length: 16 amino acids. V shed 5 bases and J shed 8 bases, with 24 bases lying between them. The CDR3 nucleotides read TGTGCCAGTAGTCTCAGGGGCAGGCAGGAAGGGAGAGGCTACACCTTC. It translates to CASSLRGRQEGRGYTF.

This clonotype was observed many times. The chain combines TRBV7-2 with TRBJ1-2, with D perhaps TRBD1 (6 bases). Per germline, CDR1 SGHTA and CDR2 FQGNSA. The V end was cut by 4 bases, the J end by 4 bases, with 16 bases between. The CDR3 is made up of 15 amino acids. The CDR3 is CASSSEPGVGYGYTF. The CDR3 nucleotides read TGTGCCAGCAGCTCGGAGCCAGGGGTTGGCTATGGCTACACCTTC.

This clonotype was detected many times. This rearrangement joins TRBV20-1 to TRBJ2-3; no reliable D call. Between the trimmed V and J ends, which lost 5 bases and 10 bases, there was a span of 13 bases. From germline, CDR1 is DFQATT and CDR2 SNEGSKA (reference sequence). This CDR3 contains 11 residues. CDR3 DNA sequence: TGCAGTGCTCGACCAAAGGATTCGCAGTATTTT. Translated, it gives CSARPKDSQYF.

This clonotype was seen at least ten times. The chain recombines TRBV30 with TRBJ2-5; D remains ambiguous. The V end was cut by 3 bases, the J end by 4 bases, with 9 bases between. CDR1 is GTSNPN and CDR2 is SVGIG in the germline V gene (reference sequence). This CDR3 has 12 amino acids. CDR3 nucleotide sequence: TGTGCCTGGAGACGGTTCGGAGAGACCCAGTACTTC. It yields the protein CAWRRFGETQYF.

This clonotype was counted at least ten times. The CDR3 DNA sequence: TGCGCCAGCAGCCAAGATGCCCCGGGGACAGGGGTTGCTGGCTACACCTTC. This sequence encodes CASSQDAPGTGVAGYTF. The chain combines TRBV4-1 with TRBJ1-2; 10 nucleotides line up with TRBD1. The CDR3 has 17 amino acids. The J segment lost 7 bases and the V segment lost 0 bases, leaving 11 bases of the junction unmatched. Germline CDR1 MGHRA, CDR2 YSYEKL.

The rearrangement links TRBV12-3 or TRBV12-4 to TRBJ2-1; D might be TRBD1 (5 bases). CDR3 length equals 15 residues. Trimming removed 7 bases from V and 0 bases from J, with 13 bases in between. The CDR3 sequence: CASTRQSRSYNEQFF. Here the CDR3 DNA reads TGTGCCAGCACCAGACAGTCCCGCTCCTACAATGAGCAGTTCTTC.

This clonotype was found many times. The chain links TRBV20-1 to TRBJ2-1, with a tentative D call TRBD2 (5 bases). The CDR3 runs 17 residues. Germline CDR1 is DFQATT and CDR2 is SNEGSKA (reference sequence). The V end lost 6 bases, the J end lost 0 bases, and 21 bases lay between the germline ends. The CDR3 spells CSALDRAGISSYNEQFF. The CDR3 DNA reads as TGCAGTGCCCTCGATCGGGCGGGCATCAGCTCCTACAATGAGCAGTTCTTC.

This clonotype was counted many times. The chain is built from TRBV6-1 and TRBJ2-5; D remains unclear. Germline-derived CDR1 and CDR2 are MNHNS and SASEGT. Trimming cost V 4 bases and J 2 bases, with 11 bases left between them. CDR3 size: 14 residues. CDR3 sequence: CASSAVGWQETQYF. CDR3 nucleotide sequence: TGTGCCAGCAGTGCGGTGGGCTGGCAAGAGACCCAGTACTTC.

Ten or more counts support this clonotype. The rearrangement uses TRBV6-5 and TRBJ2-2; TRBD2 matches at 8 bases. The CDR3 extends over 13 amino acids. The J segment lost 4 bases and the V segment lost 5 bases, leaving 0 bases of the junction unmatched. Germline assignment: CDR1 MNHEY and CDR2 SVGAGI. This chain's CDR3 is CASSRGGTGELFF. As DNA, the CDR3 is TGTGCCAGCAGTCGGGGGGGCACCGGGGAGCTGTTTTTT.

This clonotype has a count of ten or more. This chain links TRBV4-1 with TRBJ2-7; D is perhaps TRBD2 (5 bases). Looked up from germline, CDR1 is MGHRA and CDR2 is YSYEKL. The ends were cut back, 4 bases at V and 2 bases at J, with 12 bases in the middle. CDR3 length: 14 amino acids. Here the CDR3 reads CASSPGLNAYEQYF. Here the CDR3 DNA reads TGCGCCAGCAGCCCAGGACTCAACGCCTACGAGCAGTACTTC.

There are many counts of this clonotype. The chain joins TRBV24-1 to TRBJ1-1, with no clear D. Germline lookup yields CDR1 KGHDR and CDR2 SFDVKD. V was cut by 8 bases and J by 1 base, with 7 bases left in between. The CDR3 is made up of 12 amino acids. CDR3 coding DNA: TGTGCCACCAAGGCAGGGAACACTGAAGCTTTCTTT. Translated, it gives CATKAGNTEAFF.

This clonotype was seen many times. The CDR3 loop reads CATSDGAGQPQHF. CDR3 nucleotide sequence: TGTGCCACCAGTGATGGGGCGGGGCAGCCCCAGCATTTT. The chain employs TRBV24-1 and TRBJ1-5; a weak D match, TRBD1 (5 bases). The CDR3 sequence is 13 residues long. The V gene lost 3 bases and the J gene lost 7 bases, with 9 bases spanning the gap. The germline V gene encodes CDR1 KGHDR and CDR2 SFDVKD.

On this clonotype: A much bigger clone sits one base away, suggesting this may be a read error. The rearrangement uses TRBV7-2 and TRBJ2-7; D remains unclear. V was pared by 5 bases and J by 0 bases, with 14 bases between. CDR3 length equals 15 residues. Germline CDR1 and CDR2: SGHTA and FQGNSA. The CDR3 sequence: CASSLTRNSSYEQYF. The CDR3 DNA reads TGTGCCAGCAGCCTTACAAGGAACAGCTCCTACGAGCAGTACTTC. Variable domain in full (rest from reference TRBV7-2 and TRBJ2-7): GAGVSQSPSNKVTEKGKDVELRCDPISGHTALYWYRQSLGQGLEFLIYFQGNSAPDKSGLPSDRFSAERTGGSVSTLTIQRTQQEDSAVYLCASSLTRNSSYEQYFGPGTRLTVT.

The genes are TRBV10-3 and TRBJ2-7; 10 nucleotides agree with TRBD2. CDR1 is ENHRY, CDR2 SYGVKD, per germline. The CDR3 runs 17 residues. J was trimmed by 4 bases and V by 2 bases; bases with no gene match: 11. For the CDR3, the DNA is TGTGCCATCAGTGAGAAGAGGAGGGGGACTAGCGAATACGAGCAGTACTTC. This sequence encodes CAISEKRRGTSEYEQYF.

The table lists this clonotype with many counts. CDR3 sequence: CASSPDGGGRKTQYF. The CDR3 DNA sequence: TGTGCCAGCAGCCCAGACGGGGGCGGGAGAAAGACCCAGTACTTC. The chain carries TRBV7-2 and TRBJ2-5, with a weak D call TRBD2 (7 bases). CDR1 and CDR2 from the germline V gene are SGHTA and FQGNSA. V was shortened by 5 bases and J by 6 bases, with 19 bases between the two germline ends. The CDR3 consists of 15 residues. The whole variable domain, remainder taken from reference TRBV7-2 and TRBJ2-5, is GAGVSQSPSNKVTEKGKDVELRCDPISGHTALYWYRQSLGQGLEFLIYFQGNSAPDKSGLPSDRFSAERTGGSVSTLTIQRTQQEDSAVYLCASSPDGGGRKTQYFGPGTRLLVL.

This clonotype has just a few counts. CDR3 residues: CASSQTGAGEKLFF. CDR3 DNA sequence: TGCGCCAGCAGCCAAACAGGGGCAGGTGAAAAACTGTTTTTT. V is TRBV4-1 and J is TRBJ1-4, with 7 bases fitting TRBD1. J lost 7 bases, V lost 2 bases, and 4 bases had no gene match. CDR1 is MGHRA, CDR2 YSYEKL, per germline. The CDR3 consists of 14 residues.

This clonotype was counted at least ten times. The rearrangement uses TRBV6-5 and TRBJ2-5, with 9 bases identical to TRBD1. The V gene end was trimmed by 3 bases and the J gene end by 7 bases; junction bases not matched to a gene: 12. The CDR3 spans 16 residues. The germline gives CDR1 MNHEY, CDR2 SVGAGI. The CDR3 nucleotides read TGTGCCAGCAGTTATTCCGGGACAGGGTTTTCGGCGACCCAGTACTTC. Residues: CASSYSGTGFSATQYF.

This clonotype was seen repeatedly, ten times or more. This chain connects TRBV20-1 to TRBJ1-1; no clear D gene. Trimming removed 1 base at V and 8 bases at J, with 8 bases between. The CDR3 is 11 residues long. CDR1 and CDR2 from the germline V gene are DFQATT and SNEGSKA (reference sequence). In DNA form, the CDR3 reads TGCAGTGCTAGAGTAGGGATGGAAGCTTTCTTT. It yields the protein CSARVGMEAFF.

This clonotype was picked up many times. The V and J genes are TRBV3-1 and TRBJ1-6; D is unresolved. Germline lookup yields CDR1 LGHDT and CDR2 YNNKEL (reference sequence). CDR3 size: 15 residues. V lost 4 bases, J lost 8 bases, and 15 bases lay in between. This chain's CDR3 is CASSRGTRLDSPLHF. The CDR3 DNA reads TGTGCCAGCAGCCGGGGAACTCGACTCGATTCACCCCTCCACTTT.